This TCR beta chain was observed in a study of T cell repertoires in cytomegalovirus infection. Each CDR3 protein gets one entry after TCRdb re-called the reads with MiXCR. Of approximately 700,000 distinct CDR3 sequences listed, 35% to 40% are singletons. Trimming took off 6 bases at V and 4 bases at J, with 15 bases between the two ends. The CDR3 runs 14 residues. CDR1 and CDR2 from the germline V gene are SNHLY and FYNNEI. This clonotype was obtained from a human donor in good health (CMV status not recorded). Some clones in this sample may be carry-over from other donors' samples. V usage is TRBV2 and J usage is TRBJ1-2; D unresolved. The sequencing sample was made of PBMCs. The CDR3 is CASSDQTEFYGYTF. The CDR3 DNA is TGTGCCAGCAGCGACCAAACAGAATTCTATGGCTACACCTTC.